A single sample is the source of the 15 T cell receptor beta chains below, sequenced in a study of blood T cells in healthy people across ages. Next came a second PCR, run for roughly 7 to 12 cycles, which used a sample-barcoded 5' primer along with a J-beta primer mix. TCRdb ran MiXCR on the 5' RACE reads and lists one entry per CDR3 protein. The table has 660,000 or so distinct CDR3 sequences, roughly 58% seen once. The specimen sequenced was blood. The receptors derive from a man between 60 and 75 years old in good health.

This clonotype was observed a single time. The CDR3, as DNA: TGCGCCAGCAGCTGGGTTGCCTACAATGAGCAGTTCTTC. Translating gives CASSWVAYNEQFF. The chain couples TRBV5-1 to TRBJ2-1; D remains unclear. This CDR3 has 13 residues. With 3 bases removed from V and 2 bases from J, the gap between germline ends came to 6 bases. Germline CDR1 SGHRS, CDR2 YFSETQ.

The table lists this clonotype with a few counts. This sequence joins TRBV20-1 and TRBJ2-3; D is tentatively TRBD1 or TRBD2 (5 bases each). There are 15 residues in the CDR3. Germline-derived CDR1 and CDR2 are DFQATT and SNEGSKA (reference sequence). V shed 2 bases and J shed 4 bases, with 16 bases lying between them. CDR3 amino acids: CSARTGLIQADTQYF. The CDR3 DNA sequence: TGCAGTGCTAGAACGGGGCTGATTCAGGCAGATACGCAGTATTTT.

CDR3 amino acids: CASSPLQKNQPQHF. The CDR3 region has the DNA TGTGCCAGCTCACCCTTACAGAAGAATCAGCCCCAGCATTTT. The chain joins TRBV18 to TRBJ1-5; D is unresolved. Trimming left V 3 bases short and J 4 bases short, with 10 bases between. The CDR3 spans 14 residues. The germline gives CDR1 KGHSH, CDR2 LQKENI.

This clonotype was detected a few times. The V and J genes are TRBV27 and TRBJ2-4, with D perhaps assigned TRBD1 or TRBD2 (6 bases each). The V and J ends lost 5 bases and 3 bases respectively, with 14 bases between them. Germline V gene sequence: CDR1 MNHEY, CDR2 SMNVEV (reference sequence). The CDR3 totals 15 residues. The CDR3 protein is CASSLKGGGKNIQYF. The DNA for the CDR3 is TGTGCCAGCAGTCTAAAGGGGGGAGGCAAAAACATTCAGTACTTC.

This clonotype was observed a few times. The rearrangement links TRBV20-1 to TRBJ2-1, with 11 nucleotides matching TRBD2. Germline loops: CDR1 DFQATT, CDR2 SNEGSKA (reference sequence). The V and J ends lost 5 bases and 6 bases, in that order; junction bases with no gene match: 9. This CDR3 comprises 15 residues. DNA of the CDR3: TGCAGTGCTCCAGTAGCGGGGGGGCGCCGCAATGAGCAGTTCTTC. It specifies CSAPVAGGRRNEQFF.

This chain uses TRBV6-2 or TRBV6-3 with TRBJ2-1; TRBD2 matches 12 bases. CDR1 and CDR2 from the germline V gene are MNHEY and SVGEGT. The CDR3 spans 16 residues. The trim removed 2 bases at V and 7 bases at J, leaving 6 bases unmatched. Written as DNA, the CDR3 is TGTGCCAGCAGTTACCCCGGACTAGCGGGGAAGAATGAGCAGTTCTTC. Its translation: CASSYPGLAGKNEQFF.

The chain uses TRBV10-3 and TRBJ1-2, with TRBD1 matching over 9 bases. The CDR3 has 15 amino acids. In germline, CDR1 is ENHRY, CDR2 SYGVKD. V shed 4 bases, J shed 0 bases, and the junction held 3 bases outside the gene matches. The chain's CDR3 is CAISGTGGANYGYTF. The CDR3 DNA is TGTGCCATCAGTGGCACAGGGGGCGCTAACTATGGCTACACCTTC.

This chain connects TRBV5-1 to TRBJ1-2; D gene uncertain. Germline assignment: CDR1 SGHRS and CDR2 YFSETQ. The CDR3 consists of 16 residues. Trimming stripped 5 bases from V and 1 base from J, with 18 bases between. CDR3 loop: CASRVTFRGYNYGYTF. In nucleotides, the CDR3 is TGCGCCAGCAGAGTTACCTTTCGTGGGTATAACTATGGCTACACCTTC.

The J gene is TRBJ2-5, the V gene TRBV27; the D is unclear. CDR3 length: 15 amino acids. V lost 6 bases and J 2 bases, leaving 16 bases between the germline ends. The germline V gene encodes CDR1 MNHEY and CDR2 SMNVEV (reference sequence). The CDR3 DNA reads as TGTGCCAGCAGCCCCGCGGTGGGTGGGCAAGAGACCCAGTACTTC. It encodes CASSPAVGGQETQYF.

The chain couples TRBV20-1 to TRBJ2-5; 9 bases are a match to TRBD2. The CDR3 length is 15 residues. V shed 2 bases and J 5 bases; nucleotides not matched to a gene: 9. CDR1 and CDR2 (germline): DFQATT, SNEGSKA (reference sequence). The CDR3 region is CSARPLAGGRETQYF. The CDR3 DNA reads as TGCAGTGCTAGACCTCTGGCGGGGGGGCGGGAGACCCAGTACTTC.

This rearrangement joins TRBV5-1 to TRBJ1-3; 7 positions match TRBD1. Trimming removed 4 bases from V and 4 bases from J; junction bases left unmatched: 11. Germline V gene sequence: CDR1 SGHRS, CDR2 YFSETQ. The CDR3 length is 16 residues. The CDR3, as DNA: TGCGCCAGCAGCCCTCGACAGGGTGGGCAAGGAAACACCATATATTTT. Protein: CASSPRQGGQGNTIYF.

V and J are TRBV6-5 and TRBJ2-3, with D perhaps matching TRBD2 (6 bases). Trimming left V 2 bases short and J 6 bases short, with 18 bases between. Germline values: CDR1 MNHEY, CDR2 SVGAGI. The CDR3 has 16 residues. As DNA, the CDR3 is TGTGCCAGCAGTTACGCCGCCCCAGGTGGGGGGGATACGCAGTATTTT. It codes for CASSYAAPGGGDTQYF.

This clonotype came up a few times. This chain connects TRBV14 to TRBJ1-1; a weak D match, TRBD1 (5 bases). The germline V and J ends were trimmed by 2 bases and 3 bases, with 10 bases remaining between them. CDR3 length: 14 residues. Germline lookup yields CDR1 SGHDN and CDR2 FVKESK. Written as DNA, the CDR3 is TGTGCCAGCAGCCAACGCAGGGCCCACACTGAAGCTTTCTTT. This sequence encodes CASSQRRAHTEAFF.

The CDR3 is CSVGQGGDGIGGYTF. CDR3 coding DNA: TGCAGCGTTGGACAGGGTGGGGATGGGATTGGAGGCTACACCTTC. V gene TRBV29-1 combines with J gene TRBJ1-2; the match to TRBD1 covers 7 bases. V lost 4 bases and J lost 8; bases outside the gene matches: 16. The CDR3 runs 15 residues. Germline assignment: CDR1 SQVTM and CDR2 ANQGSEA.

This clonotype was detected a few times. The chain recombines TRBV24-1 with TRBJ2-5, with a possible D match to TRBD2 (6 bases). The length of the CDR3 is 16 residues. Germline values: CDR1 KGHDR, CDR2 SFDVKD. The V gene lost 0 bases and the J gene lost 3 bases, with 13 bases spanning the gap. The CDR3 bases are TGTGCCACCAGTGATTTGGAGGGGACTGAGGAAGAGACCCAGTACTTC. This translates into CATSDLEGTEEETQYF.